This note documents a single T cell receptor beta chain sequence. The antigen is not known. Treatment defined: 19 received Ad26.COV2.S at low or high dose, single or two shots; 5 received placebo; per-sample allocation not given. Samples came from day 63 after the first vaccine or placebo injection. V lost 3 bases, J lost 5 bases, and 17 bases lay in between. The germline gives CDR1 SGDLS, CDR2 YYNGEE. CDR3 length: 15 residues. This entry comes from a study of Ad26.COV2.S vaccination and SARS-CoV-2 variants. Findings and caveats of the study: The authors reported substantial breadth in spike-specific CD8+ and CD4+ T cell responses after vaccination.

Method: immunoSEQ multiplex PCR; TCRdb's copy keeps in-frame clones and lacks some. The table includes over 350,000 clones, 80% to 90% detected once. This clonotype originated in a person between 18 and 65 years old who received the Ad26.COV2.S COVID-19 vaccine or a placebo. The material was peripheral blood, obtained in a trial of Ad26.COV2.S vaccine versus placebo. The chain couples TRBV9 to TRBJ1-1; D unresolved. The CDR3: CASSASWGVQTEAFF. CDR3 coding DNA: TGTGCCAGCAGCGCCTCGTGGGGAGTACAAACTGAAGCTTTCTTT.